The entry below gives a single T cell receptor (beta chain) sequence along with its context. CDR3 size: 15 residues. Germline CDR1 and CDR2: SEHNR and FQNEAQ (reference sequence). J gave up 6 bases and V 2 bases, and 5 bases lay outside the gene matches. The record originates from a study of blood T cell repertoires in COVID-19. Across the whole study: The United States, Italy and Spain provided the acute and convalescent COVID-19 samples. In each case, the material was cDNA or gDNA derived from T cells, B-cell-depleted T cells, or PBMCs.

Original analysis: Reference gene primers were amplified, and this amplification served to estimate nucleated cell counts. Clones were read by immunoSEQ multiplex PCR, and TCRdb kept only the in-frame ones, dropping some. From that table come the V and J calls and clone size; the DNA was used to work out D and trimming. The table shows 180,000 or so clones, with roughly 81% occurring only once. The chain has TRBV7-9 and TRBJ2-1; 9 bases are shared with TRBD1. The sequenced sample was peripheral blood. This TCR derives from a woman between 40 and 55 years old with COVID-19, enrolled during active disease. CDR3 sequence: CASSLRQGEANEQFF. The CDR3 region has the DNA TGTGCCAGCAGCTTACGACAGGGGGAAGCCAATGAGCAGTTCTTC.